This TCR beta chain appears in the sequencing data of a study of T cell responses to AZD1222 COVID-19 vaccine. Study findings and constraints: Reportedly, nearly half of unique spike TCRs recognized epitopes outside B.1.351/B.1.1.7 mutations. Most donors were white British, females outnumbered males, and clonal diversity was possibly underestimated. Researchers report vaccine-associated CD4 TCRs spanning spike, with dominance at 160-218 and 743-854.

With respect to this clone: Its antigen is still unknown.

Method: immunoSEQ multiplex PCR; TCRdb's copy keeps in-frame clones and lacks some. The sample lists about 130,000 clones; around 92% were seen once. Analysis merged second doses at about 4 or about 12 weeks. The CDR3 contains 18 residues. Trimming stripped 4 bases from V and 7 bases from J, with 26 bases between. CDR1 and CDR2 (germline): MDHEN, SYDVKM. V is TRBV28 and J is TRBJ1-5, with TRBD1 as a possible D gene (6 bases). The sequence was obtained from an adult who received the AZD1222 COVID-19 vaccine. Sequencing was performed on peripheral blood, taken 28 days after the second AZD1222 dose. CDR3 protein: CASSSLTWRDPGGQPQHF. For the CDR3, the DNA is TGTGCCAGCAGTTCGTTAACATGGCGGGACCCCGGGGGCCAGCCCCAGCATTTT.